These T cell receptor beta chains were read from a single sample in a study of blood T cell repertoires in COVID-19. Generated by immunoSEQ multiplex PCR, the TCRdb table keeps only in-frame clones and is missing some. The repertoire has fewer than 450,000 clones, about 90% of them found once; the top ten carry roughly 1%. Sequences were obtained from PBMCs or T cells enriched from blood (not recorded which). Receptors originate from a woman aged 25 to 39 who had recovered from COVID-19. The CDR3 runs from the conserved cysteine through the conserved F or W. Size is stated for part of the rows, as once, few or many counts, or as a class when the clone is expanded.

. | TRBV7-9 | CASSLPVEGGEKLFF
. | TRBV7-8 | CASSLAQGYEQYF
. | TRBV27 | CASSADRATNSPLHF
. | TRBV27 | CASSLGGGYSNQPQHF
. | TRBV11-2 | CASSRNSLTNEKLFF
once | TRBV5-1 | CASSLVGRGMEYGYTF
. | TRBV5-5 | CASSLDRGVFYEQYF
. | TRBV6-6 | CASSYPGQINEQYF
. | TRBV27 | CASSSRTSGGEKLYEQFF
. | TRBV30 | CAWRGQESGNTIYF
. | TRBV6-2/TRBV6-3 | CASSPRLAGKGEQYF
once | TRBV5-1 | CASSGGQGFYGYTF
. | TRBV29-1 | CSVVEGGGSLPQHF
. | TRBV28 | CASAQPTNEKLFF
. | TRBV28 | CASSFSGNQPQHF
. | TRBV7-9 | CASSNGLAFMNEQFF
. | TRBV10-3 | CAALGGGTEAFF
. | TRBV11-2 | CASRPPRGMSNTEAFF
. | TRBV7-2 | CASSLAGGNQPQHF
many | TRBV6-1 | CASSEEGDSPLHF
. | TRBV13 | CASSLLVGASTDTQYF
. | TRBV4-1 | CASSQDLTSGGYQETQYF
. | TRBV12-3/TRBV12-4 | CASSSRTAGEQYF
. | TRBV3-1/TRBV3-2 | CASSQEEGSQFF
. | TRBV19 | CASHPMGQPLADEQFF
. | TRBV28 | CASSNREHTF
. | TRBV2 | CASSELRNEKLFF
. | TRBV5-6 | CASSSLLAQVYEQYF
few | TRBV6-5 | CASSPRTGGEGGYTF
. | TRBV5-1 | CASSPTARGGNSPLHF
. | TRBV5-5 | CASRPGQGNEKLFF
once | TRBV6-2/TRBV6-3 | CASSYSASGGAGVFF
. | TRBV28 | CASSLRTSGGLSSYEQYF
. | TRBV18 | CASSHGTGSSEAFF
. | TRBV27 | CASSLLRDFYNEQFF
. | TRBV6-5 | CASSYSGTVYEQYF
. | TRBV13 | CASSPRGAGYNEQFF
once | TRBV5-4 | CASSKLAGGSSYNEQFF
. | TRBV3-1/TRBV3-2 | CASSQAPGANYGYTF
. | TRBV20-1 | CSASPGTSSPPHQETQYF
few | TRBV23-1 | CASSHQGSDGYTF
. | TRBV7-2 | CASSRGTNEEQYF
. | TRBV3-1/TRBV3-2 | CASSPIAGSSYEQYF
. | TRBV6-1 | CASSERAGPGGYTF
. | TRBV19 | CASSRGTGVQETQYF
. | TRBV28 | CASSLWSDRPSSYEQYF
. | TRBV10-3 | CAISESTTGNYGYTF
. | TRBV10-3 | CAISLQGVGTDTQYF
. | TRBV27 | CANSADGFRRANVLTF
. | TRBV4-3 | CASSRTLLRDRGRQNYGYTF
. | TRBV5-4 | CASSLGSPPANTGELFF
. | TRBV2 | CASRDFYVGETQYF
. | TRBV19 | CASSIVPGGHPSTDTQYF
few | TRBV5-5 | CASSFYNTEAFF
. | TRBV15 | CATSRSGGVYGYTF
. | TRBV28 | CASSNQKSGGYGYTF
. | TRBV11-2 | CASSHQGAGLQETQYF
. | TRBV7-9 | CASSPSRPGTQNTEAFF
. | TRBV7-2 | CASSLGQEPYGYTF